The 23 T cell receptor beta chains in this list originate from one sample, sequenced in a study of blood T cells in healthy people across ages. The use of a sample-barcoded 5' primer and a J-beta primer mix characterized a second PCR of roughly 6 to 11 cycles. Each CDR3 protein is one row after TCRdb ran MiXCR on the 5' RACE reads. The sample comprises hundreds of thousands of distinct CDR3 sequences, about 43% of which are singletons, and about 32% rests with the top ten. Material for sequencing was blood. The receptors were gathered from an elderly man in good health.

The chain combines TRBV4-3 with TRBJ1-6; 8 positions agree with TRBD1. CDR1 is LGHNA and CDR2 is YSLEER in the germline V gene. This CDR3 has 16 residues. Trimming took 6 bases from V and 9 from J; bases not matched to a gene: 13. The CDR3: CASRIRTGSTGSPLHF. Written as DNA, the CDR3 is TGCGCCAGCAGAATACGGACAGGGAGTACCGGTTCACCCCTCCACTTT.

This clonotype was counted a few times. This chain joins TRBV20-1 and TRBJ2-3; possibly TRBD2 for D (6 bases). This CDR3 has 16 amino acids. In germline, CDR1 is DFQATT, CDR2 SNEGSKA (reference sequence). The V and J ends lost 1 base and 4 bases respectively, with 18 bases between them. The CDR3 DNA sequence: TGCAGTGCTAGAGCAGGTCAAGCGGCGGGGCCAGATACGCAGTATTTT. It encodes CSARAGQAAGPDTQYF.

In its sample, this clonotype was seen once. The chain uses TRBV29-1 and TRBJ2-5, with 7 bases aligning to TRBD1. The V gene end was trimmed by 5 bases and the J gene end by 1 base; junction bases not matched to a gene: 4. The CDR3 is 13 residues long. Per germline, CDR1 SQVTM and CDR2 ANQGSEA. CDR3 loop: CSVKRTGQETQYF. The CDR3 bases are TGCAGCGTTAAGCGGACAGGCCAAGAGACCCAGTACTTC.

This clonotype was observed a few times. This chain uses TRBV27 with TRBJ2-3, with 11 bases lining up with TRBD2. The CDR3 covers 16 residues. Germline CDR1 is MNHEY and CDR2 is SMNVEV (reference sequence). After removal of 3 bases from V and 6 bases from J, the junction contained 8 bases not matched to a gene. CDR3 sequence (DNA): TGTGCCAGCAGTTTTTTCCTAGCGGGAGGAGGCGATACGCAGTATTTT. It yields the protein CASSFFLAGGGDTQYF.

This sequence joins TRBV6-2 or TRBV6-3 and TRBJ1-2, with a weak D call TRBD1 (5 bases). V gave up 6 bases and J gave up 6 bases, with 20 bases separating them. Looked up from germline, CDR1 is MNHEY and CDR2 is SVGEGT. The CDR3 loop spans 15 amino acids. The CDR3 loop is CASSVSGTSSDGYTF. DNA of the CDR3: TGTGCCAGCAGCGTATCCGGGACGTCTAGCGATGGCTACACCTTC.

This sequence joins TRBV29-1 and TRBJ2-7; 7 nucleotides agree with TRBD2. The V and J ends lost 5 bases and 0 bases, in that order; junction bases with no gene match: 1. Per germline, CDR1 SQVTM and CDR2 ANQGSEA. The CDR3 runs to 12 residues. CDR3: CSVRGSSYEQYF. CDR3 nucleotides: TGCAGCGTTCGCGGGAGCTCCTACGAGCAGTACTTC.

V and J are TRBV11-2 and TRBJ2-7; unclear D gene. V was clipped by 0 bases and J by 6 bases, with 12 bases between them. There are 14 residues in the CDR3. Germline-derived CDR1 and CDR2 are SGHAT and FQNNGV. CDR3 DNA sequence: TGTGCCAGCAGCTTAGACCGATTCCCCTCCGAGCAGTACTTC. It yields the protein CASSLDRFPSEQYF.

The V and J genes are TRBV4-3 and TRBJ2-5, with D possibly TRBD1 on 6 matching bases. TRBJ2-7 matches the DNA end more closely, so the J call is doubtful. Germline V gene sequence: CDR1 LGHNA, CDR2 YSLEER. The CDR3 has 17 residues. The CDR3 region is CASSQEAQVTGLYEQYF. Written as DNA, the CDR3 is TGCGCCAGCAGCCAAGAAGCTCAAGTGACAGGACTCTACGAGCAGTACTTC.

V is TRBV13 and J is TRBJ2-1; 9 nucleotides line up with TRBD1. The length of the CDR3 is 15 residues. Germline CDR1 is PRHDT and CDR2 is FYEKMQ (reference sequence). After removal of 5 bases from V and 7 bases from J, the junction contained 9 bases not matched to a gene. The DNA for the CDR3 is TGTGCCAGCAGCGGGCGGACAGGGGCGAGGAATGAGCAGTTCTTC. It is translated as CASSGRTGARNEQFF.

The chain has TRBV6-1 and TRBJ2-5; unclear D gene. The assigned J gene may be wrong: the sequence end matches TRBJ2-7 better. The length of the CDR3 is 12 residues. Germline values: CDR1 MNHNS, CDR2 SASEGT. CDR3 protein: CASSGWQDEQYF. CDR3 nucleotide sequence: TGTGCCAGCAGTGGGTGGCAGGACGAGCAGTACTTC.

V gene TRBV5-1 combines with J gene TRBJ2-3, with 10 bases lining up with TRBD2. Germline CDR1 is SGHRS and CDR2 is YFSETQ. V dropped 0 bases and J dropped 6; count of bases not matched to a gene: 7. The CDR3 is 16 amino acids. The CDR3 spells CASSLVPSGGTDTQYF. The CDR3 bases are TGCGCCAGCAGCTTGGTTCCTAGCGGGGGAACTGATACGCAGTATTTT.

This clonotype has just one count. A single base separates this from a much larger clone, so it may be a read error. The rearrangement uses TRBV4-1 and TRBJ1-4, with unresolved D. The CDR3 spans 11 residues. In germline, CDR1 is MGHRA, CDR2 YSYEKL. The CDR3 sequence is CASSPDEELFF. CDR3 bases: TGCGCCAGCAGCCCGGATGAAGAACTGTTTTTT.

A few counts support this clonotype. In DNA, the CDR3 is TGCAGTGCTAGGATCTACGGGGAGCTGTTTTTT. Its protein is CSARIYGELFF. The V call is TRBV20-1, the J call TRBJ2-2; the D is unclear. The V and J ends lost 3 bases and 7 bases respectively, with 6 bases between them. The CDR3 contains 11 residues. CDR1 is DFQATT and CDR2 is SNEGSKA in the germline V gene (reference sequence).

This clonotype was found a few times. Here the CDR3 reads CASSSPGLASGEQYF. In nucleotides, the CDR3 is TGTGCCAGCAGCTCCCCGGGACTAGCTTCGGGTGAGCAGTACTTC. V and J are TRBV11-2 and TRBJ2-4; 9 bases are a match to TRBD2. Germline CDR1 SGHAT, CDR2 FQNNGV. The CDR3 is 15 amino acids. Losses at the gene ends were 4 bases for V and 13 bases for J; bases not matched to a gene: 14.

CDR3 coding DNA: TGCGCCAGGAGAAGGGAGATGAACACTGAAGCTTTCTTT. Its translation is CARRREMNTEAFF. V is TRBV10-2 and J is TRBJ1-1; the D is unclear. The CDR3 sequence is 13 residues long. Germline CDR1 is WSHSY and CDR2 is SAAADI. Trimming stripped 9 bases from V and 0 bases from J, with 11 bases between.

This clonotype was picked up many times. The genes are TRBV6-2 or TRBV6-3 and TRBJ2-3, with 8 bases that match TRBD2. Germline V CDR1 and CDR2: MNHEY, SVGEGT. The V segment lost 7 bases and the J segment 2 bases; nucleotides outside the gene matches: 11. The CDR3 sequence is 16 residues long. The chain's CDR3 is CASTNGGGSYTDTQYF. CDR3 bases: TGTGCCAGCACGAACGGCGGGGGGAGCTACACAGATACGCAGTATTTT.

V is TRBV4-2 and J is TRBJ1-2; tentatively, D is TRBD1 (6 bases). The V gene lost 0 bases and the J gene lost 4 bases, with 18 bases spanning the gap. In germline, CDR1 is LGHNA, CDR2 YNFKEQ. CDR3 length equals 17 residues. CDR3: CASSQEMGAPRGYGYTF. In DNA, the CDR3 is TGTGCCAGCAGCCAAGAAATGGGGGCGCCCCGGGGCTATGGCTACACCTTC.

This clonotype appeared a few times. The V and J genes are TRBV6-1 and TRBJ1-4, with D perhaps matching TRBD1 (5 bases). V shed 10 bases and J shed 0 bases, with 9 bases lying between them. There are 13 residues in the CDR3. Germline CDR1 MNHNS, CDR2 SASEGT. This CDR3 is CAIRGPTNEKLFF. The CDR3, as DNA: TGTGCCATCCGGGGCCCAACTAATGAAAAACTGTTTTTT.

CDR3: CASSLGRAGEAKNIQYF. CDR3 bases: TGTGCCAGCAGCTTAGGGCGGGCCGGGGAGGCCAAAAACATTCAGTACTTC. The chain couples TRBV7-2 to TRBJ2-4; possibly TRBD2 for D (5 bases). The germline CDR1 and CDR2 sequences are SGHTA and FQGNSA. The CDR3 is 17 amino acids. V gave up 1 base and J gave up 1 base, with 14 bases separating them.

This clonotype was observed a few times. As DNA, the CDR3 is TGTGCCAGCTCACGGGGACTAGCGGAAAATGAGCAGTTCTTC. It translates to CASSRGLAENEQFF. The J gene is TRBJ2-1, the V gene TRBV18; 11 bases agree with TRBD2. Germline V gene data show CDR1 as KGHSH and CDR2 as LQKENI. Losses at the gene ends were 4 bases for V and 7 bases for J; bases not matched to a gene: 3. This CDR3 is built from 14 residues.

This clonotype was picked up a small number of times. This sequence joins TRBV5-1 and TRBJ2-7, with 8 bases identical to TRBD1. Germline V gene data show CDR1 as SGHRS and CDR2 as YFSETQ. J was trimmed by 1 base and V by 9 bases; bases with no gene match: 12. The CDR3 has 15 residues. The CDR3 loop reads CATADRDRNSYEQYF. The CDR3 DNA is TGCGCCACCGCCGACCGGGACAGGAATTCCTACGAGCAGTACTTC. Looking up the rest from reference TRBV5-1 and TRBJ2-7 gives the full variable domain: KAGVTQTPRYLIKTRGQQVTLSCSPISGHRSVSWYQQTPGQGLQFLFEYFSETQRNKGNFPGRFSGRQFSNSRSEMNVSTLELGDSALYLCATADRDRNSYEQYFGPGTRLTVT.

This chain's CDR3 is CASSQVQGPNTGELFF. For the CDR3, the DNA is TGTGCCAGCAGCCAAGTGCAGGGGCCGAACACCGGGGAGCTGTTTTTT. J is TRBJ2-2 and V is TRBV3-1; possibly TRBD1 for D (6 bases). V was trimmed by 1 base and J by 0 bases, leaving 9 bases between them. CDR3 length: 16 residues. Germline CDR1 is LGHDT and CDR2 is YNNKEL (reference sequence). The whole variable domain, remainder taken from reference TRBV3-1 and TRBJ2-2, is DTAVSQTPKYLVTQMGNDKSIKCEQNLGHDTMYWYKQDSKKFLKIMFSYNNKELIINETVPNRFSPKSPDKAHLNLHINSLELGDSAVYFCASSQVQGPNTGELFFGEGSRLTVL.

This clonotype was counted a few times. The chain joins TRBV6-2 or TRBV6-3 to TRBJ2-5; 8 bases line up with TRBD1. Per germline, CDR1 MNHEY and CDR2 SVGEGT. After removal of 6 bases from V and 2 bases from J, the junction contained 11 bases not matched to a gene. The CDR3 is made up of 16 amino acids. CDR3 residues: CASSPRGRGPQETQYF. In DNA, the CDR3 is TGTGCCAGCAGCCCCAGGGGCAGGGGGCCACAAGAGACCCAGTACTTC.